This T cell receptor (beta chain) was found in a study of blood T cell repertoires in COVID-19. The assay was immunoSEQ multiplex PCR, and TCRdb's table has in-frame clones only and misses some. The sample has over 150,000 clones, around 86% seen once. The CDR3 runs to 13 residues. Germline trimming cut 5 bases from V and 7 bases from J; bases unmatched to any gene: 7. Germline V gives CDR1 MDHEN, CDR2 SYDVKM. The receptor was isolated from an elderly woman with COVID-19, enrolled during active disease. Sequencing used peripheral blood. The J gene is TRBJ1-2, the V gene TRBV28; TRBD1 aligns across 7 bases. The CDR3 loop is CASSQGGAGGYTF. As DNA, the CDR3 is TGTGCCAGCAGTCAGGGGGGCGCGGGTGGCTACACCTTC.